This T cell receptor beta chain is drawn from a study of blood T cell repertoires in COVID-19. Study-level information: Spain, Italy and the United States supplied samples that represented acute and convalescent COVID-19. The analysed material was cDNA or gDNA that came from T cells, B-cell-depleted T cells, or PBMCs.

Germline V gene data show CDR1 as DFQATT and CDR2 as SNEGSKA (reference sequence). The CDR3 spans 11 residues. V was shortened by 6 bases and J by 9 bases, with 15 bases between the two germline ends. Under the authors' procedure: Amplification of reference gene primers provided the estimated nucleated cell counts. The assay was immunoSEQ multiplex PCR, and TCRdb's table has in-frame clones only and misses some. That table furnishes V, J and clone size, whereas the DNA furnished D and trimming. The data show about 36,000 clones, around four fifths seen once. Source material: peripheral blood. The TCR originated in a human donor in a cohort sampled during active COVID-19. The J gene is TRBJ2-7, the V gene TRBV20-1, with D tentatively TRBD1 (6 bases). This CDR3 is CSARDGRGQYF. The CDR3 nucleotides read TGCAGTGCCAGGGATGGCAGGGGGCAGTACTTC.